The 10 T cell receptor beta chains listed next were all sequenced from one sample in a study of blood T cell repertoires in COVID-19. Assay: immunoSEQ multiplex PCR; the TCRdb copy retains only in-frame clones and omits some. The profile shows some 270,000 clones, 70% to 90% of them singletons. Sequenced material: peripheral blood. All receptors come from a woman in her 70s with acute or convalescent COVID-19.

The genes are TRBV5-1 and TRBJ2-3; D gene ambiguous. The CDR3 runs to 14 residues. Trimming took 0 bases from V and 2 from J, leaving 7 bases between them. Germline CDR1 reads SGHRS; CDR2 reads YFSETQ. Written as DNA, the CDR3 is TGCGCCAGCAGCTTGGCACAGCTCACAGATACGCAGTATTTT. Translated: CASSLAQLTDTQYF.

The chain uses TRBV5-1 and TRBJ1-1; D ambiguous. CDR3 length: 13 amino acids. V lost 0 bases and J lost 3, with 6 bases in between. Germline V lookup: CDR1 SGHRS, CDR2 YFSETQ. The CDR3, as DNA: TGCGCCAGCAGCTTGGGCGGGCACACTGAAGCTTTCTTT. Translating gives CASSLGGHTEAFF.

Notes on this clone: The same CDR3 also results from other DNA sequences found in this sample. The genes are TRBV6-6 and TRBJ1-2; D might be TRBD1 (6 bases). V lost 6 bases and J 5 bases, leaving 16 bases between the germline ends. CDR1 is MNHNY and CDR2 is SVGAGI in the germline V gene (reference sequence). This CDR3 has 14 amino acids. The CDR3 DNA follows: TGTGCCAGCAGCCCCCGGGACACTATTTATGGCTACACCTTC. The encoded protein is CASSPRDTIYGYTF.

The rearrangement links TRBV2 to TRBJ1-4; D gene uncertain. The CDR3 is made up of 13 amino acids. Trimming cost V 6 bases and J 8 bases, with 13 bases left between them. Germline CDR1 reads SNHLY; CDR2 reads FYNNEI. The CDR3 sequence: CASRAYSGEKLFF. CDR3 sequence (DNA): TGTGCCAGCAGGGCCTACTCCGGGGAAAAACTGTTTTTT.

This rearrangement joins TRBV9 to TRBJ1-3; D is ambiguous. The CDR3 consists of 15 residues. Germline lookup yields CDR1 SGDLS and CDR2 YYNGEE. V was clipped by 3 bases and J by 1 base, with 11 bases between them. The CDR3 loop is CASSGDHHSGNTIYF. The DNA for the CDR3 is TGTGCCAGCAGCGGAGATCACCATTCTGGAAACACCATATATTTT.

V is TRBV5-6 and J is TRBJ1-6; D gene unclear. Germline CDR1 reads SGHDT; CDR2 reads YYEEEE. V was shortened by 1 base and J by 2 bases, with 10 bases between the two germline ends. CDR3 length: 16 residues. CDR3 loop: CASSLRREPYNSPLHF. In nucleotides, the CDR3 is TGTGCCAGCAGCTTGAGGAGGGAACCCTATAATTCACCCCTCCACTTT.

The rearrangement links TRBV19 to TRBJ2-3; 12 bases are shared with TRBD2. This CDR3 is built from 18 residues. Germline lookup yields CDR1 LNHDA and CDR2 SQIVND (reference sequence). The V and J ends lost 2 bases and 5 bases, in that order; junction bases with no gene match: 11. The CDR3 loop is CASSISLAGGIGGDTQYF. For the CDR3, the DNA is TGTGCCAGTAGTATAAGCCTAGCGGGGGGGATAGGAGGAGATACGCAGTATTTT.

This clone was recorded a few times. The chain has TRBV24-1 and TRBJ1-4, with D unresolved. CDR3 length: 14 amino acids. CDR1 is KGHDR, CDR2 SFDVKD, per germline. Trimming pared 8 bases from V and 8 bases from J, leaving 17 bases between. The CDR3 sequence is CATTPSKLEEKLFF. The CDR3 DNA follows: TGTGCCACCACCCCGAGTAAGCTAGAGGAAAAACTGTTTTTT.

This clone has only one observation. The rearrangement joins TRBV19 to TRBJ1-2; D ambiguous. Germline V gene lookup returns CDR1 LNHDA and CDR2 SQIVND (reference sequence). V shed 3 bases and J shed 8 bases, with 10 bases lying between them. This CDR3 region has 12 residues. The CDR3, as DNA: TGTGCCAGTAGTATCTCAACGGGGGGCTACACCTTC. Translating it yields CASSISTGGYTF.

The rearrangement links TRBV3-1 (or the pseudogene TRBV3-2) to TRBJ1-1; 7 positions match TRBD1. J lost 9 bases, V lost 2 bases, and 9 bases had no gene match. The V gene's germline CDR1 is LGHDT and CDR2 YNNKEL (reference sequence). The CDR3 length is 14 residues. The CDR3, as DNA: TGTGCCAGCAGCCAAAACGAGGGACAGCACAAAGCTTTCTTT. Its protein product is CASSQNEGQHKAFF.